A single sample is the source of the 14 T cell receptor beta chains below, sequenced in a study of early T cells in non-severe SARS-CoV-2 infection. One entry per CDR3 protein, called by TCRdb with MiXCR from the 5' RACE reads. This sample yields more than 45,000 distinct CDR3 sequences, of which roughly an eighth are seen a single time; about 4% belongs to the top ten. The sequenced sample consisted of whole blood. All receptors come from an adult who was a healthcare worker with PCR-confirmed SARS-CoV-2 infection or an uninfected control (not recorded which).

This clonotype occurred many times. The chain employs TRBV20-1 and TRBJ2-3, with D maybe TRBD1 (6 bases). CDR1 and CDR2 (germline): DFQATT, SNEGSKA (reference sequence). With 0 bases removed from V and 5 bases from J, the gap between germline ends came to 9 bases. The CDR3 loop spans 13 amino acids. The CDR3 loop is CSAREGAGDTQYF. CDR3 bases: TGCAGTGCTAGAGAGGGGGCAGGAGATACGCAGTATTTT.

Ten or more counts support this clonotype. The chain combines TRBV2 with TRBJ1-3; D ambiguous. The V and J ends lost 3 bases and 0 bases respectively, with 9 bases between them. From germline, CDR1 is SNHLY and CDR2 FYNNEI. The CDR3 contains 15 residues. As DNA, the CDR3 is TGTGCCAGCAGTGATGCCAGTTTCTCTGGAAACACCATATATTTT. It specifies CASSDASFSGNTIYF.

This chain connects TRBV2 to TRBJ2-2; D is unclear. V was shortened by 6 bases and J by 4 bases, with 9 bases between the two germline ends. The CDR3 sequence is 13 residues long. CDR1 is SNHLY, CDR2 FYNNEI, per germline. The DNA of the CDR3 is TGTGCCAGCAGGTTAGAGACCACCGGGGAGCTGTTTTTT. This codes for CASRLETTGELFF.

To note about this clonotype: A junction boundary mismatches the germline segment, possibly from a read error. The chain carries TRBV11-2 and TRBJ1-6, with D perhaps matching TRBD1 (6 bases). The CDR3 covers 16 residues. CDR1 SGHAT and CDR2 FQNNGV come from the germline V gene. DNA of the CDR3: TGTGCCAGCAGACGGACAGATAGCTCCTATAATCCACCCCTCCACTTT. Amino acids: CASRRTDSSYNPPLHF.

The sample holds a few counts of this clonotype. The gene calls are TRBV7-3 and TRBJ2-3; maybe TRBD2 (6 bases). V was pared by 1 base and J by 4 bases, with 9 bases between. There are 14 residues in the CDR3. Germline V gives CDR1 SGHTA, CDR2 FQGTGA. CDR3 in amino acids: CASSLRREPDTQYF. CDR3 nucleotide sequence: TGTGCCAGCAGCTTAAGACGGGAGCCAGATACGCAGTATTTT. Together with reference TRBV7-3 and TRBJ2-3, the CDR3 gives the full variable domain: GAGVSQTPSNKVTEKGKYVELRCDPISGHTALYWYRQSLGQGPEFLIYFQGTGAADDSGLPNDRFFAVRPEGSVSTLKIQRTERGDSAVYLCASSLRREPDTQYFGPGTRLTVL.

This clonotype has a count of ten or more. DNA of the CDR3: TGTGCCAGCAGTTCACAGGGTGATACGCAGTATTTT. The encoded protein is CASSSQGDTQYF. The V gene is TRBV6-6, the J gene TRBJ2-3, with D tentatively TRBD1 (6 bases). Germline assignment: CDR1 MNHNY and CDR2 SVGAGI (reference sequence). The CDR3 is 12 amino acids. The V gene lost 4 bases and the J gene lost 6 bases, with 8 bases spanning the gap.

The chain recombines TRBV7-8 with TRBJ1-5; TRBD1 is a possible D gene (5 bases). Germline V gene sequence: CDR1 SGHVS, CDR2 FQNEAQ. Deletions cut 5 bases from V and 0 bases from J, with 17 bases between. The CDR3 contains 17 residues. The CDR3 region is CASSPDQGAYSNQPQHF. DNA of the CDR3: TGTGCCAGCAGCCCAGACCAGGGTGCATATAGCAATCAGCCCCAGCATTTT.

The chain uses TRBV7-9 and TRBJ2-1, with 8 positions matching TRBD2. This CDR3 spans 12 amino acids. The germline V gene has CDR1 SEHNR and CDR2 FQNEAQ (reference sequence). V lost 4 bases and J lost 12; bases outside the gene matches: 5. CDR3 bases: TGTGCCAGCAGCTCTAGCGGGTTAGGGCAGTTCTTC. It translates to CASSSSGLGQFF.

The chain uses TRBV7-9 and TRBJ1-5; D not certain. This CDR3 region has 16 residues. CDR1 and CDR2 from the germline V gene are SEHNR and FQNEAQ (reference sequence). V was shortened by 5 bases and J by 0 bases, with 14 bases between the two germline ends. In nucleotides, the CDR3 is TGTGCCAGCAGCCGAAACCCGATCGATAGCAATCAGCCCCAGCATTTT. This sequence encodes CASSRNPIDSNQPQHF.

In its sample, this clonotype was seen many times. The chain employs TRBV14 and TRBJ2-3; D perhaps matches TRBD2 (6 bases). Looked up from germline, CDR1 is SGHDN and CDR2 is FVKESK. V lost 4 bases and J lost 9, with 17 bases in between. The CDR3 consists of 14 residues. CDR3 bases: TGTGCCAGCAGCCGAGAGACGGCGGGGAACACGCAGTATTTT. Translation: CASSRETAGNTQYF.

The chain recombines TRBV9 with TRBJ2-1; 7 nucleotides line up with TRBD1. CDR1 and CDR2 (germline): SGDLS, YYNGEE. This CDR3 region has 14 residues. V gave up 4 bases and J gave up 11 bases; unmatched junction bases: 12. In DNA, the CDR3 is TGTGCCAGCAGCCCACTAAGACAGGGCAGTCAGCAGTTCTTC. Protein product: CASSPLRQGSQQFF.

The chain uses TRBV28 and TRBJ1-2; 7 bases map to TRBD1. The CDR3 has 14 amino acids. The V and J ends lost 3 bases and 4 bases, in that order; junction bases with no gene match: 5. Looked up from germline, CDR1 is MDHEN and CDR2 is SYDVKM. CDR3 coding DNA: TGTGCCAGCAGTTTGGAGGGGGCGATCTATGGCTACACCTTC. This translates into CASSLEGAIYGYTF.

This clonotype was seen only a few times. The V gene is TRBV7-8, the J gene TRBJ2-3, with 9 bases fitting TRBD2. V trimming: 1 base; J trimming: 0 bases; junction bases outside the gene matches: 8. Germline V gene sequence: CDR1 SGHVS, CDR2 FQNEAQ. The CDR3 spans 18 residues. The CDR3 nucleotides read TGTGCCAGCAGCTTAGTCACTAGCGGGTCTACTAGCACAGATACGCAGTATTTT. Translation: CASSLVTSGSTSTDTQYF.

The chain recombines TRBV5-1 with TRBJ1-2; D is uncertain. Germline CDR1 SGHRS, CDR2 YFSETQ. This CDR3 is built from 13 residues. The ends were cut back, 0 bases at V and 4 bases at J, with 7 bases in the middle. The CDR3 DNA follows: TGCGCCAGCAGCTTGGAGCCAGGCTATGGCTACACCTTC. Encoded protein: CASSLEPGYGYTF. Variable domain in full (rest from reference TRBV5-1 and TRBJ1-2): KAGVTQTPRYLIKTRGQQVTLSCSPISGHRSVSWYQQTPGQGLQFLFEYFSETQRNKGNFPGRFSGRQFSNSRSEMNVSTLELGDSALYLCASSLEPGYGYTFGSGTRLTVV.